Listed below are T cell receptor beta chains from one sample, sequenced in a study of T cell responses to AZD1222 COVID-19 vaccine. Assay used: immunoSEQ multiplex PCR; TCRdb lists only in-frame clones, some missing. The sample table sets out around 150,000 clones. Sequenced material: peripheral blood. All receptors come from an adult in good health. The CDR3 runs from the conserved cysteine through the conserved F or W. Fields, in order: V gene, CDR3 protein.

TRBV2	CASSEYLQGSDGYTF
TRBV29-1	CSVGGRGLPAEQYF
TRBV4-3	CASSQASGTGSYEQYF
TRBV5-5	CASSSRVGENTEAFF
TRBV10-2	CASSEGARQFF
TRBV3-1/TRBV3-2	CASSRTGDTQYF
TRBV7-9	CASRPGGQETQYF
TRBV5-1	CASSLASTVLTGELFF
TRBV12-5	CASGSQSNEKLFF
TRBV18	CASSRDRAETQYF
TRBV5-4	CASSTTGAGYEQYF
TRBV13	CASRSDMGTGNTIYF
TRBV27	CASSFRWGTDTQYF
TRBV7-8	CASSLEIGGEFF
TRBV19	CASSIPRENTEAFF
TRBV27	CASSLSLRGNQPQHF
TRBV18	CASSPLATMNTEAFF
TRBV5-8	CASSLDRGGLYYGYTF
TRBV2	CASSGLRSNTDTQYF
TRBV5-1	CASSSSPGLPTNEKLFF
TRBV19	CASSPRLSVNQPQHF
TRBV2	CASRGAGPGNTIYF
TRBV6-5	CASTMTEAFF
TRBV28	CASSSRQGGQPQHF
TRBV24-1	CATSGRQGDSNQPQHF
TRBV5-6	CASSLLAGGQLDTQYF
TRBV9	CASSIGGTGELFF
TRBV6-5	CASSFVHRYGYTF
TRBV9	CASSGGLRDARDTQYF
TRBV3-1/TRBV3-2	CASSQDRGYNSPLHF
TRBV28	CASSQTGRGNEKLFF
TRBV14	CASSRRVADYGYTF
TRBV5-1	CASSLDSLQFEKLFF
TRBV6-6	CASSYSRGSGNTEAFF
TRBV4-1	CASSQDLWTGWYGYTF
TRBV7-2	CASSLGGLAGSTDTQYF
TRBV20-1	CSASYISGTSGGPGDTQYF
TRBV24-1	CATSHPPGQGTGGSNYGYTF
TRBV28	CASPSGGWDTEAFF
TRBV28	CASSPLGTGYSNQPQHF
TRBV2	CASCGGTGAGYETQYF
TRBV2	CASRGGVSYNEQFF
TRBV3-1/TRBV3-2	CASSPEAQGQETQYF
TRBV14	CASSQALGRGETQYF